The clone carrying this T cell receptor beta chain was observed many times. Antigen: not known. These data come from a study of early T cells in non-severe SARS-CoV-2 infection. Study-wide background: The authors sequenced bulk RNA from unsorted whole blood, leaving chains unpaired. Study-level points and caveats: Private and CD4 specificities were missed by VDJdb matching, which favored anti-spike CD8 responses.

This CDR3 is built from 15 residues. Trimming pared 4 bases from V and 7 bases from J, leaving 17 bases between. Germline V CDR1 and CDR2: LNHDA, SQIVND (reference sequence). One entry per CDR3 protein results from TCRdb running MiXCR on the 5' RACE reads. The table has approximately 37,000 distinct CDR3 sequences, 5% to 5.5% seen once. The TCR comes from an adult who was a healthcare worker with PCR-confirmed SARS-CoV-2 infection or an uninfected control (not recorded which). The material sequenced was whole blood, taken at baseline. The rearrangement links TRBV19 to TRBJ2-1; D might be TRBD1 or TRBD2, each matching 7 bases. CDR3: CASSRPTGTKNEQFF. The CDR3 nucleotides are TGTGCCAGTAGTAGACCGACAGGGACTAAGAATGAGCAGTTCTTC.